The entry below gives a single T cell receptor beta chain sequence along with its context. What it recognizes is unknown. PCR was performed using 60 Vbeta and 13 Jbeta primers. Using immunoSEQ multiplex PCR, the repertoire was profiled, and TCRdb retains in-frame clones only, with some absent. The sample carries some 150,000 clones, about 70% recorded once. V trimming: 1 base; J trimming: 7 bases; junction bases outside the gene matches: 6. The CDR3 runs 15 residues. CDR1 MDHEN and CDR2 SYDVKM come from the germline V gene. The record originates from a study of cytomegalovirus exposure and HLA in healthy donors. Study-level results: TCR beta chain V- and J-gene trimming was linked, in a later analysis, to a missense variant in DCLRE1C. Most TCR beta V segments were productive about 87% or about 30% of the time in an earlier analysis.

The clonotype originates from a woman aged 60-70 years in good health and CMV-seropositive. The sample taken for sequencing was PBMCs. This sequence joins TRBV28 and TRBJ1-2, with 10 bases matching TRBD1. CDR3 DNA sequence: TGTGCCAGCAGTTTATTTAGCGGGACAGGGGTTGGCTACACCTTC. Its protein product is CASSLFSGTGVGYTF.